This paragraph covers one T cell receptor beta chain sequence. The method was immunoSEQ multiplex PCR; TCRdb's version includes in-frame clones alone and lacks a portion of them. Among under 200,000 clones listed, more than 80% were seen once. The data stem from a study of blood T cell repertoires in COVID-19. V was clipped by 3 bases and J by 0 bases, with 8 bases between them. This CDR3 has 14 residues. Germline loops: CDR1 LNHDA, CDR2 SQIVND (reference sequence). The chain is built from TRBV19 and TRBJ1-1; possibly TRBD1 for D (5 bases). Sequencing used PBMCs or T cells enriched from blood (not recorded which). The receptor's source is a man in his forties or fifties who had recovered from COVID-19. CDR3 residues: CASSMQGLNTEAFF. In nucleotides, the CDR3 is TGTGCCAGTAGTATGCAGGGTCTGAACACTGAAGCTTTCTTT.